The table lists the clone carrying this T cell receptor (beta chain) with many counts. Antigen specificity is unknown. RNA transcripts were the template for amplifying TCR beta CDR3 regions. Primed by the HTBI set, a first-round RT-PCR was run on the TCR CDR3. TCRdb fed the multiplex PCR reads into MiXCR, producing one record per CDR3 protein. This table has some 270,000 distinct CDR3 sequences, approximately 13% appearing once. This sample is drawn from a study of T cells in Graves' hyperthyroidism and ophthalmopathy. The CDR3 length is 15 residues. Unmatched junction bases numbered 6, after V lost 3 bases and J lost 4 bases. The germline CDR1 and CDR2 sequences are ENHRY and SYGVKD. Graves' hyperthyroidism showing no ophthalmopathy progression within 18 months was considered stable. Exclusions: uncontrolled infection, other autoimmune disease, pregnancy, lactation. Study observations and caveats: Ophthalmopathy got predicted by the model a median around 6.8 months before its onset. Most thyroid-expanded clonotypes above 0.001 were also found in blood.

This clonotype was sampled from a woman aged 35 to 49 with Graves' hyperthyroidism. Material for sequencing was blood. This chain links TRBV10-3 with TRBJ1-5, with 7 bases aligning to TRBD1. Here the CDR3 reads CAISDSGTANQPQHF. CDR3 in DNA: TGTGCCATCAGTGATTCCGGGACAGCGAATCAGCCCCAGCATTTT.